Presented here are 16 T cell receptor beta chains from one specimen sequenced in a study of siplizumab effects on memory and regulatory T cells. Some clones are missing from TCRdb's copy, which holds only in-frame ones; the method was immunoSEQ multiplex PCR. The table has fewer than 80,000 clones, around 93% seen once. Specimen: CD8+ T cells sorted from blood. The receptor set was obtained from a human donor in good health.

This chain connects TRBV5-8 to TRBJ2-2, with D unclear. The length of the CDR3 is 14 residues. The V and J ends lost 9 bases and 0 bases respectively, with 12 bases between them. Germline loops: CDR1 SGHTS, CDR2 YDEGEE. This CDR3 reads CATNTKTNTGELFF. Written as DNA, the CDR3 is TGTGCCACAAACACTAAAACGAACACCGGGGAGCTGTTTTTT.

The gene calls are TRBV11-2 and TRBJ1-1; maybe TRBD1 (5 bases). The CDR3 loop spans 15 amino acids. CDR1 SGHAT and CDR2 FQNNGV come from the germline V gene. V was shortened by 0 bases and J by 7 bases, with 15 bases between the two germline ends. The CDR3 coding sequence is TGTGCCAGCAGCTTAGAACCCGGGGCAGGAGTTGAAGCTTTCTTT. Translation: CASSLEPGAGVEAFF.

The chain combines TRBV9 with TRBJ2-4, with D perhaps assigned TRBD1 or TRBD2 (6 bases each). The CDR3 extends over 14 amino acids. Per germline, CDR1 SGDLS and CDR2 YYNGEE. Deletions cut 0 bases from V and 5 bases from J, with 9 bases between. CDR3 in DNA: TGTGCCAGCAGCGTAGACGGGGGCCAAAACATTCAGTACTTC. Translating gives CASSVDGGQNIQYF.

The V and J genes are TRBV7-8 and TRBJ2-7; maybe TRBD1 (6 bases). Trimming pared 5 bases from V and 4 bases from J, leaving 15 bases between. CDR3 length: 14 amino acids. CDR1 and CDR2 from the germline V gene are SGHVS and FQNEAQ. CDR3 coding DNA: TGTGCCAGCAGCAAAAGGACAGACTTTTACGAGCAGTACTTC. This gives the protein CASSKRTDFYEQYF.

The chain couples TRBV6-5 to TRBJ1-1, with D possibly being TRBD1 (5 bases). Germline V lookup: CDR1 MNHEY, CDR2 SVGAGI. The CDR3 is 14 residues long. V gave up 2 bases and J gave up 3 bases, with 10 bases separating them. The CDR3 sequence is CASSYNRGDTEAFF. CDR3 nucleotides: TGTGCCAGCAGTTACAATCGGGGGGACACTGAAGCTTTCTTT.

This clone was found once. The chain uses TRBV7-2 and TRBJ2-5; TRBD2 aligns across 16 bases. V gave up 1 base and J gave up 5 bases; unmatched junction bases: 7. The CDR3 sequence is 18 residues long. CDR1 and CDR2 from the germline V gene are SGHTA and FQGNSA. CDR3 sequence (DNA): TGTGCCAGCAGCTTAGTTGCGGGACTAGCGGGGGGGCAGGAGACCCAGTACTTC. Its protein is CASSLVAGLAGGQETQYF.

The V gene is TRBV19, the J gene TRBJ2-5, with 8 bases identical to TRBD1. Germline V gene sequence: CDR1 LNHDA, CDR2 SQIVND (reference sequence). With 2 bases clipped from V and 5 bases from J, the junction kept 4 bases outside the gene matches. The CDR3 runs 14 residues. CDR3 amino acids: CASSIQGAWETQYF. The CDR3 DNA is TGTGCCAGTAGTATACAGGGGGCTTGGGAGACCCAGTACTTC.

The V call is TRBV10-2, the J call TRBJ2-3; no clear D gene. The CDR3 loop spans 12 amino acids. V gave up 6 bases and J gave up 2 bases, with 6 bases separating them. Germline V gene sequence: CDR1 WSHSY, CDR2 SAAADI. The CDR3 nucleotides are TGCGCCAGCAGCTTAACCACAGATACGCAGTATTTT. It is translated as CASSLTTDTQYF.

The V and J genes are TRBV28 and TRBJ2-4; D is uncertain. The length of the CDR3 is 15 residues. Germline V gives CDR1 MDHEN, CDR2 SYDVKM. Trimming removed 5 bases at V and 4 bases at J, with 15 bases between. In DNA, the CDR3 is TGTGCCAGCAGTAATGAGACACGTCGTAAAAACATTCAGTACTTC. Protein: CASSNETRRKNIQYF.

This rearrangement joins TRBV9 to TRBJ2-1; the match to TRBD2 covers 14 bases. Per germline, CDR1 SGDLS and CDR2 YYNGEE. The CDR3 is 18 amino acids. V lost 3 bases to trimming and J lost 4 bases; unmatched junction nucleotides: 9. CDR3 loop: CASSEPRLAGGPYNEQFF. CDR3 nucleotide sequence: TGTGCCAGCAGCGAGCCGAGACTAGCGGGGGGGCCTTACAATGAGCAGTTCTTC.

The chain combines TRBV6-5 with TRBJ1-1, with D perhaps TRBD1 (6 bases). The CDR3 covers 15 residues. V lost 4 bases and J lost 1, with 13 bases in between. Germline V gives CDR1 MNHEY, CDR2 SVGAGI. The CDR3 DNA follows: TGTGCCAGCAGTTGGACAGAGGAAACGAACACTGAAGCTTTCTTT. Residues: CASSWTEETNTEAFF.

In its sample, this clone was seen once. The CDR3 sequence is CASSRTAYEQYF. The CDR3 bases are TGTGCCAGTAGTCGGACAGCTTACGAGCAGTACTTC. V is TRBV19 and J is TRBJ2-7; maybe TRBD1 (6 bases). The V gene lost 5 bases and the J gene lost 4 bases, with 9 bases spanning the gap. Germline CDR1 and CDR2: LNHDA and SQIVND (reference sequence). The CDR3 runs 12 residues.

The chain couples TRBV20-1 to TRBJ1-2; D remains ambiguous. There are 11 residues in the CDR3. Between the trimmed V and J ends, which lost 6 bases and 8 bases, there was a span of 13 bases. In germline, CDR1 is DFQATT, CDR2 SNEGSKA (reference sequence). CDR3 bases: TGCAGTGCCATGACCCGGTTGGGCTACACCTTC. It specifies CSAMTRLGYTF.

The V and J genes are TRBV2 and TRBJ2-7; D possibly corresponds to TRBD2 (6 bases). Germline CDR1 SNHLY, CDR2 FYNNEI. Trimming left V 4 bases short and J 0 bases short, with 22 bases between. CDR3 length: 18 amino acids. The CDR3 is CASSAGKTKAGFSYEQYF. The CDR3 region has the DNA TGTGCCAGCAGTGCAGGTAAGACGAAGGCGGGGTTCTCCTACGAGCAGTACTTC.

This clone was seen only a few times. J is TRBJ1-2 and V is TRBV27, with D tentatively TRBD1 (6 bases). The CDR3 contains 13 residues. Germline-derived CDR1 and CDR2 are MNHEY and SMNVEV (reference sequence). The V gene lost 5 bases and the J gene lost 6 bases, with 13 bases spanning the gap. CDR3 bases: TGTGCCAGCAGTCTACAGGGCGGCAATGGCTACACCTTC. It yields the protein CASSLQGGNGYTF.

The chain carries TRBV4-3 and TRBJ2-2, with D perhaps being TRBD1 or TRBD2 (5 bases each). Trimming removed 8 bases at V and 5 bases at J, with 15 bases between. The CDR3 runs to 14 residues. CDR1 is LGHNA, CDR2 YSLEER, per germline. CDR3: CASSVGVGTGELFF. CDR3 DNA: TGCGCCAGCTCGGTGGGGGTTGGTACCGGGGAGCTGTTTTTT.